The rows below give T cell receptor beta chains drawn from one sample of a study of T-cell reconstitution after alpha-beta-depleted transplantation in children. TCRdb used MiXCR to reprocess the PCR reads, holding one entry per CDR3 protein. The top ten clones hold less than 15% of a sample with around 500,000 distinct CDR3 sequences, under 25% of them seen once. Sequenced material: PBMCs, mostly from graft donor cells, taken 360 days after TCRalphabeta/CD19-depleted stem cell transplant. The receptors were gathered from a boy under two years old who had a stem cell transplant for acute myeloid leukemia, so the T cells may come from the graft donor. Each CDR3 is given with its conserved first and last residue. Fields, in order: J gene, CDR3 length, V gene, clone size, D gene, CDR3 DNA, CDR3 protein. D genes are given only for firm matches. A clone size is listed for some rows: how often the clone was seen (once, few, many), or a class if it is expanded.

TRBJ2-7 16 TRBV20-1 . . TGCAGTGCGACGGAAACCACAGGGTTTAACTACTACGAGCAGTACTTC CSATETTGFNYYEQYF
TRBJ1-1 15 TRBV7-3 . . TGTGCCAGCAGCTTAACATCGGCAGGGCGTACTGAAGCTTTCTTT CASSLTSAGRTEAFF
TRBJ1-1 11 TRBV20-1 . . TGCAGTGCTACCCCCCGGGGGGCAGCTTTCTTT CSATPRGAAFF
TRBJ2-1 14 TRBV5-1 many TRBD1 TGCGCCAGCACCGGACAGGGGAAGGGTAGTGAGCAGTTCTTC CASTGQGKGSEQFF
TRBJ2-3 13 TRBV6-1 . . TGTGCCACTAGTCAGGAGTACACAGATACGCAGTATTTT CATSQEYTDTQYF
TRBJ2-2 12 TRBV6-6 . . TGTGCCAGCATGGGAGACACCGGGGAGCTGTTTTTT CASMGDTGELFF
TRBJ2-5 17 TRBV9 . TRBD2 TGTGCCAGCAGCGTAGCGGGGACTAGCGGGAGCCAAGAGACCCAGTACTTC CASSVAGTSGSQETQYF
TRBJ2-3 11 TRBV11-2 many . TGTGCCAGCAGCTTGGGCAGTACGCAGTATTTT CASSLGSTQYF
TRBJ2-7 14 TRBV4-3 few . TGCGCCAGCAGCCAAGTTAGGGGAACCTACGAGCAGTACTTC CASSQVRGTYEQYF
TRBJ1-2 15 TRBV29-1 . . TGCAGCGTTAAGCCCCGTATGAGCGATAACTATGGCTACACCTTC CSVKPRMSDNYGYTF
TRBJ2-3 15 TRBV15 many . TGTGCCACCAGCAGAGATTCGTTGACCCCTTCGGCGCAGTATTTT CATSRDSLTPSAQYF
TRBJ2-1 18 TRBV24-1 many TRBD1 TGTGCCACCAGTGAGTCCCCGTCAGGACAGGGGATTTACAATGAGCAGTTCTTC CATSESPSGQGIYNEQFF
TRBJ2-3 16 TRBV6-5 . . TGTGCCAGCAGTAGAGCCAGGGGACTAAGCACAGATACGCAGTATTTT CASSRARGLSTDTQYF
TRBJ2-2 15 TRBV7-2 few . TGTGCCAGCAGCTTTTCGAGTCTAGCCACCGGGGAGCTGTTTTTT CASSFSSLATGELFF
TRBJ1-1 13 TRBV7-8 many . TGTGCCAGCAGCTTGCCGAGGGGTACTGAAGCTTTCTTT CASSLPRGTEAFF
TRBJ2-5 16 TRBV7-2 few . TGTGCCAGCAGCCCTGTCTGGGACCCCCAACTAGAGACCCAGTACTTC CASSPVWDPQLETQYF
TRBJ2-1 19 TRBV20-1 once TRBD2 TGCAGTGCTCTACCTCTGGAGCGGGGGGGTGACAGCTCCTACAATGAGCAGTTCTTC CSALPLERGGDSSYNEQFF
TRBJ2-2 14 TRBV12-3/TRBV12-4 . . TGTGCCAGCAGCTCCGCAGGGCGCACCGGGGAGCTGTTTTTT CASSSAGRTGELFF
TRBJ1-1 14 TRBV12-3/TRBV12-4 few . TGTGCCAGCAGTTTTTGGGACAAGAACACTGAAGCTTTCTTT CASSFWDKNTEAFF
TRBJ2-3 14 TRBV29-1 few TRBD2 TGCAGCGGTAGGCTAGCGGGCTTCACAGATACGCAGTATTTT CSGRLAGFTDTQYF
TRBJ2-4 12 TRBV20-1 few . TGCAGTGCTACAGGGGCGGAAGACATTCAGTACTTC CSATGAEDIQYF
TRBJ2-3 12 TRBV12-3/TRBV12-4 . TRBD1 TGTGCCTGCGACAGGGGCACAGATACGCAGTATTTT CACDRGTDTQYF
TRBJ1-5 13 TRBV20-1 many TRBD1 TGCAGTGCTGGGACAGTAATCAATCAGCCCCAGCATTTT CSAGTVINQPQHF
TRBJ2-1 14 TRBV6-1 many . TGTGCCAGCATCCCCCATCCCGGTGGGAATGAGCAGTTCTTC CASIPHPGGNEQFF
TRBJ1-1 16 TRBV20-1 few . TGCAGTGGCAAGACACAGGGTCAGGTTCGATGGACTGAAGCTTTCTTT CSGKTQGQVRWTEAFF
TRBJ2-5 15 TRBV12-3/TRBV12-4 few . TGTGCCAGCAGTTTCCGACGGCATTCTGAAGAGACCCAGTACTTC CASSFRRHSEETQYF
TRBJ1-2 14 TRBV28 many . TGTGCCAGCAGCCCACAGGGCCCTAACTATGGCTACACCTTC CASSPQGPNYGYTF
TRBJ2-5 14 TRBV7-9 many TRBD1 TGTGCCAGCAGCTTAGGACAGGGTTGGGAGACCCAGTACTTC CASSLGQGWETQYF
TRBJ2-1 17 TRBV12-3/TRBV12-4 many . TGTGCCAGCAGTTCCCGACAGACCCTGGGCTCCTACAATGAGCAGTTCTTC CASSSRQTLGSYNEQFF
TRBJ2-1 16 TRBV6-5 . TRBD2 TGTGCCAGCAGTTACCCCAGCGGGGCGCTATACAATGAGCAGTTCTTC CASSYPSGALYNEQFF
TRBJ1-4 16 TRBV20-1 . TRBD1 TGCAGTGCTAGACGCGGACACAGGGGGCAGAGTGAAAAACTGTTTTTT CSARRGHRGQSEKLFF
TRBJ2-1 16 TRBV20-1 . . TGCAGTGCTAGAGATATAGGGGGATACTCCTACAATGAGCAGTTCTTC CSARDIGGYSYNEQFF
TRBJ2-1 15 TRBV12-3/TRBV12-4 . TRBD2 TGTGCCAGCAGGGGGGCGGGGGGCTCCTACAATGAGCAGTTCTTC CASRGAGGSYNEQFF
TRBJ1-4 14 TRBV29-1 . . TGCAGCGTCCCCGCGGGGCTTAAGGGAGAAAAACTGTTTTTT CSVPAGLKGEKLFF
TRBJ2-4 16 TRBV6-2/TRBV6-3 . . TGTGCCAGCAGTTACTCTCAGGCTAGCAGCCCCAACATTCAGTACTTC CASSYSQASSPNIQYF
TRBJ2-5 15 TRBV7-9 . TRBD1 TGTGCCAGCAGCTTCGGACAGGGGGGGCAAGAGACCCAGTACTTC CASSFGQGGQETQYF
TRBJ2-7 15 TRBV20-1 many TRBD1 TGCAGTGCTAGGAATCTCCGACAGGGTGGCTACGAGCAGTACTTC CSARNLRQGGYEQYF
TRBJ2-2 18 TRBV12-3/TRBV12-4 . TRBD2 TGTGCCATCTGTTTAGGAGATCGCGGGGAGGGGAACACCGGGGAGCTGTTTTTT CAICLGDRGEGNTGELFF
TRBJ1-1 12 TRBV12-3/TRBV12-4 . . TGTGCCAGCAGCCGGATGGGGACTGAAGCTTTCTTT CASSRMGTEAFF
TRBJ1-5 14 TRBV7-2 . TRBD1 TGTGCCAGCAGCTTAGTGCAGGGGGCGAAGCCCCAGCATTTT CASSLVQGAKPQHF
TRBJ1-2 13 TRBV20-1 once TRBD1 TGCAGTGCTAGCAGGACAGGGGTCTATGGCTACACCTTC CSASRTGVYGYTF
TRBJ2-5 13 TRBV5-1 many . TGCGCCAGCAGCTTGTGGGCAGAAGAGACCCAGTACTTC CASSLWAEETQYF
TRBJ1-6 15 TRBV6-2/TRBV6-3 . . TGTGCCAGCAGTTACTCGATCCAGGGTACTTCACCCCTCCACTTT CASSYSIQGTSPLHF
TRBJ2-1 16 TRBV3-1 . TRBD2 TGTGCCAGCAGCCCTAATAGCGGGAGTTATTACAATGAGCAGTTCTTC CASSPNSGSYYNEQFF
TRBJ2-5 15 TRBV20-1 many . TGCAGTGCCCCCTCCAAAAGAGGGTCCCCAGAGACCCAGTACTTC CSAPSKRGSPETQYF
TRBJ2-3 16 TRBV12-3/TRBV12-4 many TRBD2 TGTGCCAGCAGCCGGGAAGCGGGGGGGCGGAGAGATACGCAGTATTTT CASSREAGGRRDTQYF
TRBJ2-4 9 TRBV24-1 many . TGTGCCACCATCGACATTCAGTACTTC CATIDIQYF
TRBJ2-3 13 TRBV18 . . TGTGCCAGCTCAATGGGTTCCACAGATACGCAGTATTTT CASSMGSTDTQYF
TRBJ1-6 13 TRBV20-1 . . TGCAGTGCCGCGGACAGCCATAATTCACCCCTCCACTTT CSAADSHNSPLHF
TRBJ2-2 17 TRBV12-3/TRBV12-4 . . TGTGCCAGCAGTTACCATGTCCCTCTACGGATTATGGGGGAGCTGTTTTTT CASSYHVPLRIMGELFF
TRBJ2-1 15 TRBV20-1 few TRBD2 TGCAGTGCTAGACTCGGACTAGCGGTAGACAATGAGCAGTTCTTC CSARLGLAVDNEQFF
TRBJ2-7 14 TRBV15 few TRBD2 TGTGCCACCGGGGCCGGGACTAACTCCTACGAGCAGTACTTC CATGAGTNSYEQYF
TRBJ1-3 13 TRBV7-9 . . TGTGCCAGCAGCCCACATGCCGGAAACACCATATATTTT CASSPHAGNTIYF
TRBJ2-7 13 TRBV7-9 few TRBD2 TGTGCCAGTACGGGGGGAGCCTCCTACGAGCAGTACTTC CASTGGASYEQYF
TRBJ2-1 14 TRBV7-2 . TRBD2 TGTGCCAGCAGCCAGCGGGGGGCCGACAATGAGCAGTTCTTC CASSQRGADNEQFF
TRBJ2-3 15 TRBV10-1 few . TGCGCCAGCAGTGAAGGGCAGGGCGTGAGTGATACGCAGTATTTT CASSEGQGVSDTQYF
TRBJ2-7 15 TRBV4-3 many TRBD1 TGCGCCAGCAGCCAAGATAACGGACAGGATGCCGAGCAGTACTTC CASSQDNGQDAEQYF
TRBJ2-6 14 TRBV20-1 . . TGCAGTGCACCCGACGGGAACGGGGCCAACGTCCTGACTTTC CSAPDGNGANVLTF
TRBJ2-7 14 TRBV7-2 many . TGTGCCAGCAGCTTATGGGTGTCCCCTTACGAGCAGTACTTC CASSLWVSPYEQYF